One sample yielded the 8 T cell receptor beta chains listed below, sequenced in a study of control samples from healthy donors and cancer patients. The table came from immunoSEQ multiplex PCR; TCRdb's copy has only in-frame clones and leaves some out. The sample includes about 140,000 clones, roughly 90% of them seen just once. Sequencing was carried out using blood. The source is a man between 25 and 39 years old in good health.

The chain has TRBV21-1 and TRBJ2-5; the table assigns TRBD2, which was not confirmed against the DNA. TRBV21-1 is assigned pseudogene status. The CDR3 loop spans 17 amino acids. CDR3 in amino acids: CASSKAEASGSGETQYF. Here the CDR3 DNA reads TGTGCCAGCAGCAAAGCAGAGGCTAGCGGGAGCGGAGAGACCCAGTACTTC.

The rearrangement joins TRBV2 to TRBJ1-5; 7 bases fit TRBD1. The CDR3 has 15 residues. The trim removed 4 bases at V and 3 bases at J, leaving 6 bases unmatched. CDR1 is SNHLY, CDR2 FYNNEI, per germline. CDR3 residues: CASSVDRLSNQPQHF. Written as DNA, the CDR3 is TGTGCCAGCAGTGTGGACAGGTTGTCCAATCAGCCCCAGCATTTT.

CDR3 nucleotide sequence: TGTGCCAGCAGTTTATATGGGATGAACACTGAAGCTTTCTTT. Translating it yields CASSLYGMNTEAFF. The chain is built from TRBV28 and TRBJ1-1; D unresolved. Germline loops: CDR1 MDHEN, CDR2 SYDVKM. The CDR3 loop spans 14 amino acids. The V gene lost 1 base and the J gene lost 0 bases, with 6 bases spanning the gap. The full variable domain, rest sourced from reference TRBV28 and TRBJ1-1, is DVKVTQSSRYLVKRTGEKVFLECVQDMDHENMFWYRQDPGLGLRLIYFSYDVKMKEKGDIPEGYSVSREKKERFSLILESASTNQTSMYLCASSLYGMNTEAFFGQGTRLTVV.

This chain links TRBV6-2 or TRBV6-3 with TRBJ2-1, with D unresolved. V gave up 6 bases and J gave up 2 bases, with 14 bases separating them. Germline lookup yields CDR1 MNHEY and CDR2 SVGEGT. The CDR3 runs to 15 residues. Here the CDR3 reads CASSPDENAYNEQFF. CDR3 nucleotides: TGTGCCAGCAGCCCCGACGAAAACGCCTACAATGAGCAGTTCTTC.

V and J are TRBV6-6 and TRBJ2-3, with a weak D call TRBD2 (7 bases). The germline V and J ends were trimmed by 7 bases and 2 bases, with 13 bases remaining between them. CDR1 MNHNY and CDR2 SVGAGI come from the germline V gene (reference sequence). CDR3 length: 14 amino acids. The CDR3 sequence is CASKGGENTDTQYF. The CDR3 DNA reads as TGTGCCAGCAAGGGGGGGGAGAACACAGATACGCAGTATTTT.

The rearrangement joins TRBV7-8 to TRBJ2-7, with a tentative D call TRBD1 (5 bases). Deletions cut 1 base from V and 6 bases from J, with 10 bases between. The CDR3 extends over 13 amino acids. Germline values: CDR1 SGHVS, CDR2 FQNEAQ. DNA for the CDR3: TGTGCCAGCAGCTTAGTTTTAGGGGCCGAGCAGTACTTC. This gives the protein CASSLVLGAEQYF. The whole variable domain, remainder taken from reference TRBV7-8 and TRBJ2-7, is GAGVSQSPRYKVAKRGQDVALRCDPISGHVSLFWYQQALGQGPEFLTYFQNEAQLDKSGLPSDRFFAERPEGSVSTLKIQRTQQEDSAVYLCASSLVLGAEQYFGPGTRLTVT.

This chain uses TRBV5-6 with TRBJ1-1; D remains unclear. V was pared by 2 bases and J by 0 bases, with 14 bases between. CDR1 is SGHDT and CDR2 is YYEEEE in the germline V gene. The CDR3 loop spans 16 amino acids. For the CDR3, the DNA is TGTGCCAGCAGCTTTGGATATGAGCGGGTGAACACTGAAGCTTTCTTT. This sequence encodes CASSFGYERVNTEAFF.

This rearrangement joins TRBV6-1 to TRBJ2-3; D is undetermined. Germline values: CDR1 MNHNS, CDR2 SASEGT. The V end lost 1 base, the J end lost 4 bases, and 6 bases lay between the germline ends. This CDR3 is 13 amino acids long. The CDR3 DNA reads TGTGCCAGCAGTGAAGGAACAGCAGATACGCAGTATTTT. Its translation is CASSEGTADTQYF.